These 2 T cell receptor beta chains were all obtained from the same sample, sequenced in a study of T cells in Graves' hyperthyroidism and ophthalmopathy. TCR beta CDR3 region amplification was performed from RNA transcripts. The HTBI primer set drove a first-round RT-PCR of the TCR CDR3. TCRdb re-called the multiplex PCR reads through MiXCR, storing one row per CDR3 protein. The sample holds about 400,000 distinct CDR3 sequences, about 15% seen once. The sequenced sample consisted of blood. The receptors derive from a young woman with Graves' hyperthyroidism.

This clonotype came up many times. V is TRBV29-1 and J is TRBJ2-3; D is unresolved. Germline V gene lookup returns CDR1 SQVTM and CDR2 ANQGSEA. V dropped 2 bases and J dropped 5 bases, with 11 bases sitting between them. CDR3 length: 13 residues. The CDR3 spells CSVEQSKEDTQYF. The CDR3 coding sequence is TGCAGCGTTGAACAGTCCAAGGAAGATACGCAGTATTTT.

This clonotype came up many times. The chain recombines TRBV20-1 with TRBJ2-5; 12 positions match TRBD1. Germline CDR1 is DFQATT and CDR2 is SNEGSKA (reference sequence). The CDR3 has 13 amino acids. The V segment lost 6 bases and the J segment 5 bases; nucleotides outside the gene matches: 4. DNA of the CDR3: TGCAGTGCCCGGGACAGGGGGCAGGAGACCCAGTACTTC. It yields the protein CSARDRGQETQYF.